The 19 T cell receptor beta chains below were found in one sample sequenced in a study of OX40 agonist ivuxolimab in advanced cancers. Repertoires were generated with immunoSEQ multiplex PCR, while TCRdb's copy carries only in-frame clones and drops some. Of under 20,000 clones in the sample, roughly 60% were seen once. Source: CD4+ or CD8+ T cells sorted from blood, taken in a trial of the OX40 agonist ivuxolimab. These receptors were collected from an adult with an advanced solid tumor such as melanoma, head and neck, liver or kidney cancer.

The chain couples TRBV5-6 to TRBJ2-1; 10 bases line up with TRBD2. Germline assignment: CDR1 SGHDT and CDR2 YYEEEE. The CDR3 is made up of 16 amino acids. Trimming cost V 5 bases and J 7 bases; bases outside gene matches: 12. Here the CDR3 reads CASSFDLLTSGNEQFF. The CDR3 bases are TGTGCCAGCAGTTTTGATCTGTTGACTAGCGGGAATGAGCAGTTCTTC.

Written as DNA, the CDR3 is TGTGCCAGCAGCTTAGTGCCGGGCTCACCCCTCCACTTT. This codes for CASSLVPGSPLHF. This rearrangement joins TRBV7-1 to TRBJ1-6; D call uncertain. TRBV7-1 is placed among ORFs of uncertain function. V dropped 4 bases and J dropped 10 bases, with 11 bases sitting between them. The CDR3 consists of 13 residues.

The J gene is TRBJ1-2, the V gene TRBV2, with a weak D call TRBD1 (5 bases). V was shortened by 7 bases and J by 1 base, with 10 bases between the two germline ends. Per the germline V gene, CDR1 is SNHLY and CDR2 is FYNNEI. CDR3 length: 13 amino acids. CDR3 sequence: CASTGLGNYGYTF. CDR3 DNA: TGTGCCAGCACAGGGCTGGGTAACTATGGCTACACCTTC.

The chain uses TRBV6-5 and TRBJ2-1, with 7 bases aligning to TRBD2. The CDR3 consists of 15 residues. In germline, CDR1 is MNHEY, CDR2 SVGAGI. The junction had 11 bases not matched to a gene; V was cut back by 5 bases and J by 7 bases. The CDR3 spells CASSPRGGVENEQFF. The CDR3 region has the DNA TGTGCCAGCAGTCCTCGCGGGGGAGTTGAAAATGAGCAGTTCTTC.

The chain carries TRBV5-4 and TRBJ1-5; D is perhaps TRBD1 (5 bases). The CDR3 is 14 residues long. The germline V and J ends were trimmed by 3 bases and 0 bases, with 7 bases remaining between them. Germline V gene lookup returns CDR1 SGHNT and CDR2 YYREEE (reference sequence). CDR3 residues: CASSWGVSNQPQHF. The CDR3 nucleotides are TGTGCCAGCAGCTGGGGGGTTAGCAATCAGCCCCAGCATTTT.

This clone was counted between two and nine times. The chain uses TRBV11-2 and TRBJ2-3, with TRBD2 identical over 9 bases. Per the germline V gene, CDR1 is SGHAT and CDR2 is FQNNGV. The ends lost 5 bases at V and 2 bases at J; junction bases unmatched: 14. This CDR3 has 18 residues. For the CDR3, the DNA is TGTGCCAGCAGCCCCCTCGAGGGTAGCGGGAGTCCCACAGATACGCAGTATTTT. It codes for CASSPLEGSGSPTDTQYF.

V usage is TRBV5-5 and J usage is TRBJ2-7; TRBD1 is a possible D gene (5 bases). V was pared by 5 bases and J by 0 bases, with 18 bases between. The V gene's germline CDR1 is SGHKS and CDR2 YYEKEE (reference sequence). There are 16 residues in the CDR3. CDR3 region: CASSKAAGSSSYEQYF. The CDR3, as DNA: TGTGCCAGCAGTAAAGCAGCAGGGTCTAGCTCCTACGAGCAGTACTTC.

Sample share makes this clone medium-sized. The chain joins TRBV19 to TRBJ1-1; 7 positions match TRBD1. Germline assignment: CDR1 LNHDA and CDR2 SQIVND (reference sequence). With 3 bases clipped from V and 3 bases from J, the junction kept 1 base outside the gene matches. This CDR3 spans 13 amino acids. This chain's CDR3 is CASSIQGDTEAFF. CDR3 nucleotides: TGTGCCAGTAGTATCCAGGGGGACACTGAAGCTTTCTTT.

By frequency in the sample, this clone is large. V gene TRBV7-6 combines with J gene TRBJ2-7; D not resolved. The germline V gene encodes CDR1 SGHVS and CDR2 FNYEAQ. V dropped 1 base and J dropped 5 bases, with 6 bases sitting between them. This CDR3 region has 12 residues. CDR3 protein: CASSLVKDEQYF. The CDR3 region has the DNA TGTGCCAGCAGCTTAGTAAAGGACGAGCAGTACTTC. The complete variable domain, with remaining parts taken from reference TRBV7-6 and TRBJ2-7, reads GAGVSQSPRYKVTKRGQDVALRCDPISGHVSLYWYRQALGQGPEFLTYFNYEAQQDKSGLPNDRFSAERPEGSISTLTIQRTEQRDSAMYRCASSLVKDEQYFGPGTRLTVT.

This chain uses TRBV19 with TRBJ2-4, with D possibly called TRBD1 or TRBD2 (5 bases each). Germline V gives CDR1 LNHDA, CDR2 SQIVND (reference sequence). CDR3 size: 12 residues. V was clipped by 4 bases and J by 11 bases, with 12 bases between them. The chain's CDR3 is CASSTPGPLQYF. The CDR3 bases are TGTGCCAGTAGTACCCCGGGACCCCTTCAGTACTTC.

The chain couples TRBV6-5 to TRBJ1-2; D unresolved. This CDR3 spans 14 amino acids. Trimming removed 8 bases from V and 5 bases from J, with 18 bases in between. Germline CDR1 and CDR2: MNHEY and SVGAGI. Here the CDR3 reads CASGPGAGPYGYTF. The CDR3 bases are TGTGCCAGCGGGCCGGGAGCCGGCCCATATGGCTACACCTTC.

V usage is TRBV2 and J usage is TRBJ2-3, with a possible D match to TRBD1 (6 bases). The CDR3 length is 15 residues. Germline V gene data show CDR1 as SNHLY and CDR2 as FYNNEI. V was trimmed by 4 bases and J by 2 bases, leaving 13 bases between them. CDR3 loop: CASSAGQGITDTQYF. Here the CDR3 DNA reads TGTGCCAGCAGTGCGGGGCAGGGGATCACAGATACGCAGTATTTT.

V and J are TRBV6-1 and TRBJ1-6; D uncertain. Trimming took 6 bases from V and 8 from J, leaving 8 bases between them. In germline, CDR1 is MNHNS, CDR2 SASEGT. The CDR3 has 12 residues. This CDR3 reads CASSTGHSPLHF. The DNA of the CDR3 is TGTGCCAGCAGCACGGGTCATTCACCCCTCCACTTT.

V is TRBV7-9 and J is TRBJ2-3, with D tentatively TRBD2 (6 bases). Germline-derived CDR1 and CDR2 are SEHNR and FQNEAQ (reference sequence). Trimming pared 3 bases from V and 3 bases from J, leaving 16 bases between. There are 16 residues in the CDR3. Here the CDR3 DNA reads TGTGCCAGCAGCTTCCCAGCCAGGGAGGTGACAGATACGCAGTATTTT. As protein: CASSFPAREVTDTQYF.

This chain links TRBV30 with TRBJ2-7; 10 bases match TRBD2. The J segment lost 4 bases and the V segment lost 7 bases, leaving 7 bases of the junction unmatched. The germline V gene has CDR1 GTSNPN and CDR2 SVGIG (reference sequence). This CDR3 contains 13 residues. DNA for the CDR3: TGTGCCTCCTCCGGGACTAGCGTATACGAGCAGTACTTC. Residues: CASSGTSVYEQYF.

V gene TRBV2 combines with J gene TRBJ2-7; 11 bases are a match to TRBD2. Germline lookup yields CDR1 SNHLY and CDR2 FYNNEI. This CDR3 spans 16 amino acids. After removal of 3 bases from V and 3 bases from J, the junction contained 7 bases not matched to a gene. The DNA for the CDR3 is TGTGCCAGCAGTGACACATTAGCGGGGGGGCACTACGAGCAGTACTTC. Its translation: CASSDTLAGGHYEQYF.

This clone was seen only a few times. The V gene is TRBV27, the J gene TRBJ1-5, with D unclear. V lost 6 bases and J 0 bases, leaving 12 bases between the germline ends. CDR3 length: 15 residues. Looked up from germline, CDR1 is MNHEY and CDR2 is SMNVEV (reference sequence). The chain's CDR3 is CASRLTVDSNQPQHF. The DNA of the CDR3 is TGTGCCAGCAGACTCACAGTGGATAGCAATCAGCCCCAGCATTTT.

The V call is TRBV28, the J call TRBJ2-3; D unresolved. This CDR3 comprises 13 residues. V was pared by 5 bases and J by 5 bases, with 11 bases between. Germline lookup yields CDR1 MDHEN and CDR2 SYDVKM. CDR3 protein: CASSLHERDTQYF. CDR3 DNA: TGTGCCAGCAGTCTACATGAACGAGATACGCAGTATTTT.

This chain connects TRBV9 to TRBJ1-2; D might be TRBD1 (5 bases). The V gene lost 0 bases and the J gene lost 2 bases, with 5 bases spanning the gap. In germline, CDR1 is SGDLS, CDR2 YYNGEE. This CDR3 region has 13 residues. DNA for the CDR3: TGTGCCAGCAGCGTAGGGGGGAACTATGGCTACACCTTC. It specifies CASSVGGNYGYTF.